Sequencing of this T cell receptor beta chain was carried out in a study of CD8 T cell repertoires and HIV-1 epitope variants. Study-wide findings and caveats: This assay reports beta chains of antigen-expanded cells, not T cell function.

Germline V gives CDR1 LGHNA, CDR2 YNFKEQ. Germline trimming cut 3 bases from V and 3 bases from J; bases unmatched to any gene: 8. The CDR3 runs 17 residues. About this clone itself: Its antigen remains unknown.

Here immunoSEQ multiplex PCR was the method, and the copy in TCRdb shows in-frame clones only, minus some. The sample consists of over 90,000 clones, over 70% of them appearing once. The sequencing sample was made of uncultured baseline CD8+ T cells from peripheral blood mononuclear cells (PBMCs). The V and J genes are TRBV4-2 and TRBJ2-1, with 10 nucleotides matching TRBD1. The sequence came from a male donor with HIV. Written as DNA, the CDR3 is TGTGCCAGCAGCCAGGCTCAAGGACAGGGGGGCTACAATGAGCAGTTCTTC. Translation: CASSQAQGQGGYNEQFF.